These T cell receptor beta chains were read from a single sample in a study of Ad26.COV2.S vaccination and SARS-CoV-2 variants. Clones were read by immunoSEQ multiplex PCR, and TCRdb kept only the in-frame ones, dropping some. The sample comprises 380,000 or so clones, less than 90% of which are singletons, and around a tenth rests with the top ten. Sequencing used peripheral blood, obtained in a trial of Ad26.COV2.S vaccine versus placebo. The receptors shown here come from a person aged 18-60 years who received the Ad26.COV2.S COVID-19 vaccine or a placebo. CDR3s leave out the opening cysteine and the closing phenylalanine or tryptophan. Each record gives: CDR3 protein, D gene, V gene. D genes are given only for firm matches.

CDR3: ASRPQLAGAIDTQY; D: TRBD2; V: TRBV18
CDR3: ASSPGQVRGYGYT; D: TRBD1; V: TRBV28
CDR3: ASSLPDLLTDTQY; D: .; V: TRBV5-4
CDR3: ASSSQRQGARTDTQY; D: TRBD1; V: TRBV6-2/TRBV6-3
CDR3: ASIPGGDSTEAF; D: TRBD1; V: TRBV28
CDR3: ASRDGGPRPSPPSYEQY; D: .; V: TRBV28
CDR3: ASSPTGGVYEQY; D: TRBD2; V: TRBV10-1
CDR3: ATSDFNRILF; D: .; V: TRBV24-1
CDR3: ASSPTWGYEQY; D: .; V: TRBV11-2
CDR3: ASSQDGQGRSYEQY; D: .; V: TRBV4-1
CDR3: ASSTQGAGNEQY; D: TRBD1; V: TRBV19
CDR3: ASSSLAGGTDTQY; D: TRBD2; V: TRBV3-1/TRBV3-2
CDR3: ASSLARGPDTQY; D: .; V: TRBV5-4
CDR3: ASAGGGQEDTQY; D: TRBD2; V: TRBV28
CDR3: ASSPGTGSSYEQY; D: TRBD1; V: TRBV7-2
CDR3: ASSPWEAGGQETQY; D: .; V: TRBV28
CDR3: ASSQDRGGRASYEQY; D: .; V: TRBV4-1
CDR3: ASKTGSKVEKLF; D: .; V: TRBV19
CDR3: ASSLLVNEQF; D: .; V: TRBV12-3/TRBV12-4
CDR3: AISEPGQGSHYGYT; D: TRBD1; V: TRBV10-3
CDR3: ASSDRGRGNSPLH; D: TRBD1; V: TRBV2
CDR3: ASSYGTSGGGDQY; D: TRBD2; V: TRBV13
CDR3: ASSYRGTSAQETQY; D: TRBD2; V: TRBV4-2
CDR3: ATSVASGSSNEQF; D: TRBD2; V: TRBV24-1
CDR3: ASSLVPPFRGVTNTEAF; D: .; V: TRBV7-9
CDR3: ASSVGTDISRNEQF; D: .; V: TRBV9
CDR3: ASSLGGNPSYEQY; D: .; V: TRBV28
CDR3: ATSGPGDRVYEQY; D: TRBD1; V: TRBV24-1